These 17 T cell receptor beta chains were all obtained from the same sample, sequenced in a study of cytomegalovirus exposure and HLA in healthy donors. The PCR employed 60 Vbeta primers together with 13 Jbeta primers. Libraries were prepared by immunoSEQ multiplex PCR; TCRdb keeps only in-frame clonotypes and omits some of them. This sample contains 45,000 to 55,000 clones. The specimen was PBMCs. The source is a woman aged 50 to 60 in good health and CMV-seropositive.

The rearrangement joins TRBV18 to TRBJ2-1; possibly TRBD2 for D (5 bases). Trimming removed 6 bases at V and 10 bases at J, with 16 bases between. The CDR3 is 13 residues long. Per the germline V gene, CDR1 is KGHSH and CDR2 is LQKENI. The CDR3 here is CASSPSVRREQFF. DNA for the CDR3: TGTGCCAGCTCCCCGTCAGTCCGGAGGGAGCAGTTCTTC.

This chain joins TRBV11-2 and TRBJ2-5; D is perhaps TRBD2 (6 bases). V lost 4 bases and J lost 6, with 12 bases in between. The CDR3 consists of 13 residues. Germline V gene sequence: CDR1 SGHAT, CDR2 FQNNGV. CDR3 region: CASSSEGRQTQYF. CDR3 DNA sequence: TGTGCCAGCAGCTCCGAGGGGAGGCAGACCCAGTACTTC.

CDR3 bases: TGTGCCAGCAGCATCCACGGTGGACAGGGGGGTGGCTACACCTTC. This sequence encodes CASSIHGGQGGGYTF. The rearrangement uses TRBV7-2 and TRBJ1-2; 10 nucleotides align to TRBD1. The CDR3 has 15 amino acids. J was trimmed by 7 bases and V by 5 bases; bases with no gene match: 10. Germline CDR1 reads SGHTA; CDR2 reads FQGNSA. Full variable domain (remainder filled in from reference TRBV7-2 and TRBJ1-2): GAGVSQSPSNKVTEKGKDVELRCDPISGHTALYWYRQSLGQGLEFLIYFQGNSAPDKSGLPSDRFSAERTGGSVSTLTIQRTQQEDSAVYLCASSIHGGQGGGYTFGSGTRLTVV.

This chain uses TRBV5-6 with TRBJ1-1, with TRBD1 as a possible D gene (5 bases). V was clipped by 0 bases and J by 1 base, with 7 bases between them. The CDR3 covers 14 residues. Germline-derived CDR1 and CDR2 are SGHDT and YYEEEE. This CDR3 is CASSLDRTNTEAFF. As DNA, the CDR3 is TGTGCCAGCAGCTTGGACAGGACGAACACTGAAGCTTTCTTT.

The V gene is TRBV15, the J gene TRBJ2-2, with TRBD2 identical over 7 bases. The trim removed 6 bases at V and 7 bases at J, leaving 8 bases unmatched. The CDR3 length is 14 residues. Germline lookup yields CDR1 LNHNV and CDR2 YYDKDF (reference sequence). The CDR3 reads CATSGEGRGGELFF. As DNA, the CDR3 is TGTGCCACCAGTGGGGAGGGCCGGGGCGGGGAGCTGTTTTTT. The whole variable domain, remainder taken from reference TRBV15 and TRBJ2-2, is DAMVIQNPRYQVTQFGKPVTLSCSQTLNHNVMYWYQQKSSQAPKLLFHYYDKDFNNEADTPDNFQSRRPNTSFCFLDIRSPGLGDTAMYLCATSGEGRGGELFFGEGSRLTVL.

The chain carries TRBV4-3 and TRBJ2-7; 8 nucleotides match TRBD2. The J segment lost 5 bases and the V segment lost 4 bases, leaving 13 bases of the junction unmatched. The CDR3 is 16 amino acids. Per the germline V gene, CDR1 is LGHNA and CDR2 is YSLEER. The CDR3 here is CASSPSATSAPDEQYF. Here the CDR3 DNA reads TGCGCCAGCAGCCCCTCCGCGACTAGCGCCCCGGACGAGCAGTACTTC.

The CDR3 sequence is CASSYQGQGIYNEQFF. The CDR3 nucleotides are TGTGCCAGCAGTTACCAGGGACAGGGGATTTACAATGAGCAGTTCTTC. The chain uses TRBV7-3 and TRBJ2-1; 10 bases are a match to TRBD1. The germline CDR1 and CDR2 sequences are SGHTA and FQGTGA. Germline trimming cut 6 bases from V and 4 bases from J; bases unmatched to any gene: 9. CDR3 length: 16 residues.

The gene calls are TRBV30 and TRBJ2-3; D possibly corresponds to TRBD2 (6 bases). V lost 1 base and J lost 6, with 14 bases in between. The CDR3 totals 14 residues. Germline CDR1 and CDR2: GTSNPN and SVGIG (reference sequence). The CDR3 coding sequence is TGTGCCTGGAGTGAGGGTCTAGCGACGGATACGCAGTATTTT. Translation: CAWSEGLATDTQYF.

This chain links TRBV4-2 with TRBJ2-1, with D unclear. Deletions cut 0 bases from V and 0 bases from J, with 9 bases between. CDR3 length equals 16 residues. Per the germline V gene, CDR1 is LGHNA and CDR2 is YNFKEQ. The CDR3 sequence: CASSQEGGSSYNEQFF. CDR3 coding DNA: TGTGCCAGCAGCCAAGAAGGCGGAAGCTCCTACAATGAGCAGTTCTTC.

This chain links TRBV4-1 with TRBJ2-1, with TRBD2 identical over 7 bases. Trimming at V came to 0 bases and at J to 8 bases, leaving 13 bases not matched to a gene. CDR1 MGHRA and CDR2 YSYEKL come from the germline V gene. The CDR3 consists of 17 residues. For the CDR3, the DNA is TGCGCCAGCAGCCAAGATAGGTCCGCGGGAGTCCGAGATGAGCAGTTCTTC. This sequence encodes CASSQDRSAGVRDEQFF.

CDR3 coding DNA: TGTGCCAGCAGCCCGGGGGTGGAGAGGCTAGCCTTTGAGACCCAGTACTTC. Residues: CASSPGVERLAFETQYF. This sequence joins TRBV5-4 and TRBJ2-5, with D perhaps TRBD2 (6 bases). Germline V gives CDR1 SGHNT, CDR2 YYREEE (reference sequence). This CDR3 has 17 residues. Between the trimmed V and J ends, which lost 4 bases and 5 bases, there was a span of 24 bases.

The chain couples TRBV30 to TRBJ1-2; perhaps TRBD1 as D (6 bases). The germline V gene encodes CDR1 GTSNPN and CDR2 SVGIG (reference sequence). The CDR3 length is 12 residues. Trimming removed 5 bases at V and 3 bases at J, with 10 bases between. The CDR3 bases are TGTGCCTGGGACAGGAGTGACTATGGCTACACCTTC. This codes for CAWDRSDYGYTF.

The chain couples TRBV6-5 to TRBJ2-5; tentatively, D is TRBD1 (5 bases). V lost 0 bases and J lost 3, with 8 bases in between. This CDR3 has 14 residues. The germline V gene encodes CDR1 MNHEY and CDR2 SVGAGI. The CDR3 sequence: CASSYSVTEETQYF. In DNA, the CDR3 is TGTGCCAGCAGTTACTCGGTGACAGAAGAGACCCAGTACTTC.

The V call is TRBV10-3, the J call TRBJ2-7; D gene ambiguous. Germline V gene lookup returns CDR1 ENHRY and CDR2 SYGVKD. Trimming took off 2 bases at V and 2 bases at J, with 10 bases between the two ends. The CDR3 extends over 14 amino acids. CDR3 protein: CAISEGQVTYEQYF. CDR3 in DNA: TGTGCCATCAGTGAGGGGCAGGTAACCTACGAGCAGTACTTC.

In DNA, the CDR3 is TGTGCTAGTGGTTTGACCCATTTATTAGAGTCACCCCTCCACTTT. This encodes CASGLTHLLESPLHF. J is TRBJ1-6 and V is TRBV12-5; D uncertain. Per germline, CDR1 LGHNT and CDR2 FRNRAP. This CDR3 has 15 residues. The V end lost 2 bases, the J end lost 10 bases, and 15 bases lay between the germline ends.

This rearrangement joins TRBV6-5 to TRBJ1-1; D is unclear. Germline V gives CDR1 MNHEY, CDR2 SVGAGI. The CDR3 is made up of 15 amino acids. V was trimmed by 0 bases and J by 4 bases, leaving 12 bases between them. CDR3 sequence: CASSYSGVEGTEAFF. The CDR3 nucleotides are TGTGCCAGCAGTTACTCTGGGGTCGAGGGCACTGAAGCTTTCTTT.

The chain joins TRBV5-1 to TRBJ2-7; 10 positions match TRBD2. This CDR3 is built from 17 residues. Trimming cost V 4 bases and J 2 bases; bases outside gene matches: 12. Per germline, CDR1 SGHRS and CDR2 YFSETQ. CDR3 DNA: TGCGCCAGCAGCCGGGGGGTAGCGGGAGGTAGGGCCTACGAGCAGTACTTC. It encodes CASSRGVAGGRAYEQYF.